This TCR beta chain appears in the sequencing data of a study of regulatory T cells in long-lasting Graves disease. Whole-study context: The term persistent Graves' disease signified upward of 5 years on antithyroid drugs with positive TSH receptor antibodies. General study points: TRBV28, TRBJ1-2 and TRBJ2-5 were favored in persistent disease. Analyses excluded thyroid tissue, covering peripheral blood alone. Reduced TCR diversity was observed in persistent Graves' patients versus newly diagnosed patients.

The CDR3 runs to 15 residues. Germline loops: CDR1 SQVTM, CDR2 ANQGSEA. J lost 4 bases, V lost 8 bases, and 11 bases had no gene match. Time point specified: persistent/refractory GD, antithyroid drugs over 5 years with positive TRAb. The TCR library used RNA extracted from PBMCs. In building TCR beta libraries, iRepertoire HTBI primers were used together with Arm-PCR of CDR3 regions. TCRdb reprocessed the multiplex PCR reads via MiXCR and lists one record per CDR3 protein. The table has about 420,000 distinct CDR3 sequences, 20% to 30% seen once; the top ten hold over 25%. Details on this clonotype: Its antigen is unknown.

The chain has TRBV29-1 and TRBJ2-2; 9 nucleotides line up with TRBD1. This material consisted of peripheral blood mononuclear cells (PBMCs), taken when the disease was refractory, from a patient treated with antithyroid drugs. This TCR was recovered from a female donor with Graves disease. CDR3 region: CSIDRGQGATGELFF. Written as DNA, the CDR3 is TGCAGCATCGACAGGGGACAGGGTGCCACCGGGGAGCTGTTTTTT.